This TCR beta chain was profiled in a study of cytomegalovirus exposure and HLA in healthy donors. With 60 Vbeta and 13 Jbeta primers, the PCR was carried out. TCRdb keeps only in-frame clones here, not all; method: immunoSEQ multiplex PCR. The sample consists of 170,000 or so clones, 70% to 90% of them appearing once. Trimming pared 7 bases from V and 3 bases from J, leaving 22 bases between. The CDR3 is 16 residues long. CDR1 is WSHSY and CDR2 is SAAADI in the germline V gene. The TCR originated in a girl aged 10-17 years in good health and CMV-seropositive. The sequenced sample consisted of PBMCs. The chain combines TRBV10-2 with TRBJ2-7; tentatively, D is TRBD2 (5 bases). CDR3 protein: CASNRIGLTYDYEQYF. The CDR3 DNA sequence: TGCGCCAGCAACAGAATTGGACTTACCTATGACTACGAGCAGTACTTC.